This T cell receptor (beta chain) was profiled in a study of cytomegalovirus exposure and HLA in healthy donors (dated by TCRdb to the late 2010s). General notes on the study: According to a later analysis, one platform produced both the 120 validation repertoires and the approximately 670 repertoires of the first cohort. High-throughput TCR immunosequencing, statistical association of individual TCRs with disease status, and machine learning were combined to predict cytomegalovirus infection status. Besides the first cohort of about 730 subjects, a separate validation cohort made up of roughly 120 different subjects was used. The study aimed to test whether cataloging public T cell receptors could reveal signatures of past pathogen exposure.

In its sample, this clone was seen once. Its antigen is unknown. No much larger clone is present one base from it, and per-base qualities are unavailable. Here is what the overall study found, with its caveats: Most TCR sequences were seen in very few donors, while some public TCRs were found in many individuals. In vitro tests confirmed that a few of the cytomegalovirus-associated TCR beta chains recognize cytomegalovirus antigens. A later analysis lacked HLA typing for the validation cohort, so it scored co-occurrence in that cohort across all 120 or so repertoires. A later analysis found that TCRs clustered in the first cohort also tended to co-occur in the approximately 120 validation repertoires, with 94% of cluster scores above 0. According to the authors, the approach could potentially be generalized to other disease states and immunological phenotypes. The study listed around 160 TCR beta chains as associated with cytomegalovirus. Cytomegalovirus status was reported to be diagnosed by the classifier with high specificity and sensitivity in both the original and validation cohorts.

Trimming removed 2 bases from V and 6 bases from J; the gene matches leave 5 bases unexplained. Measured from the cysteine to the phenylalanine, the CDR3 is 14 residues long. Only the CDR3 portion is preserved as DNA: 42 bases, with reading frame beginning at the first base. Libraries were constructed by the immunoSEQ multiplex PCR assay. As for how the authors treated the data: A statistical classification framework was developed to diagnose cytomegalovirus status using the catalog of TCR beta chain sequences. As stored in TCRdb, this immuneACCESS dataset retains in-frame rearrangements with V and J assigned. A fraction of the clones does not appear; measured against another copy, unresolved V genes explain less than half of the discrepancy, and the remainder lacks a known reason. Clone size and V and J calls were adopted from that table, with D and trimming inferred from the DNA. The sample contains around 60,000 clones, about 93% of them found a single time. Of the sample, about 3% falls within the top ten clones.

The donors belonged to the validation cohort of around 110 subjects, which was separate from the approximately 700-subject first cohort. Material for sequencing was PBMCs. The chain joins TRBV23-1 to TRBJ2-7; TRBD2 matches 9 bases in the middle. TRBV23-1 is marked as an open reading frame, function uncertain. The sequence came from a man aged 18 to 29 in good health and CMV-seronegative. The sequenced DNA: TGCGCCAGCAGTCAACGGACTAGCGCGGGCGAGCAGTACTTC. Translated, it reads CASSQRTSAGEQYF.